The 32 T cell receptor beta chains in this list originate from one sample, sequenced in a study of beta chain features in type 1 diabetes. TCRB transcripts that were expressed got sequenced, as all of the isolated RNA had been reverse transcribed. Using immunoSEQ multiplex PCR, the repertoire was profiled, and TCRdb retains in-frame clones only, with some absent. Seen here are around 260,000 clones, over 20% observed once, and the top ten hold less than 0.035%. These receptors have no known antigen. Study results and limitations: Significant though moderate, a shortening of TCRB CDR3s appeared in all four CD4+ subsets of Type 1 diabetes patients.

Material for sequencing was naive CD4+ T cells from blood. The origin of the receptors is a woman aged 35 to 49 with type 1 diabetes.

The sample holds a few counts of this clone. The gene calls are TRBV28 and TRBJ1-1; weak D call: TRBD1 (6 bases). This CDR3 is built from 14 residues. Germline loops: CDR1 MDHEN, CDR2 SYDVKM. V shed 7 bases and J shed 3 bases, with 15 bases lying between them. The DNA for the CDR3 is TGTGCCAGCAACCCCGGGACACGGGACACTGAAGCTTTCTTT. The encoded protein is CASNPGTRDTEAFF.

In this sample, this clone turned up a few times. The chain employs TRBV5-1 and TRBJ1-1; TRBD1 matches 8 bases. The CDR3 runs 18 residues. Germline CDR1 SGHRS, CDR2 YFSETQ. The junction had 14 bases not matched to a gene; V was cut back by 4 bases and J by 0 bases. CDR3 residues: CASSLSHPLGQVNTEAFF. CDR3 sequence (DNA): TGCGCCAGCAGCCTTTCGCACCCTTTGGGACAGGTGAACACTGAAGCTTTCTTT.

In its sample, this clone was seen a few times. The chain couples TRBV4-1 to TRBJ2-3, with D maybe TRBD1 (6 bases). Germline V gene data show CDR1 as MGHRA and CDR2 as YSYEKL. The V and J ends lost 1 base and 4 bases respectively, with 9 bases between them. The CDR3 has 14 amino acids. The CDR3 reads CASSQGQGPDTQYF. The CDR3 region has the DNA TGCGCCAGCAGCCAAGGGCAGGGGCCAGATACGCAGTATTTT.

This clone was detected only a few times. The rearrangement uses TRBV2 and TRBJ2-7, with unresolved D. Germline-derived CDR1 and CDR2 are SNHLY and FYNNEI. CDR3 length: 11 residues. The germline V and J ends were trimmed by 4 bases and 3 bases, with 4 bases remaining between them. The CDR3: CASSAGYEQYF. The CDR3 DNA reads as TGTGCCAGCAGTGCAGGCTACGAGCAGTACTTC.

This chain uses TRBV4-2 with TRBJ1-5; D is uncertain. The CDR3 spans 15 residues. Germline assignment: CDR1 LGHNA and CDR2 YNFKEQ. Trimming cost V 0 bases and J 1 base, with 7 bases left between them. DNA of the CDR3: TGTGCCAGCAGCCAAGATGAGCTCAGCAATCAGCCCCAGCATTTT. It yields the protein CASSQDELSNQPQHF.

In DNA form, the CDR3 reads TGTGCCTGGAGTGGCCTAGTCGTATACGAGCAGTACTTC. The encoded protein is CAWSGLVVYEQYF. The chain has TRBV30 and TRBJ2-7; no firm D call. V was cut by 1 base and J by 4 bases, with 11 bases left in between. This CDR3 is 13 amino acids long. Germline V gene data show CDR1 as GTSNPN and CDR2 as SVGIG (reference sequence).

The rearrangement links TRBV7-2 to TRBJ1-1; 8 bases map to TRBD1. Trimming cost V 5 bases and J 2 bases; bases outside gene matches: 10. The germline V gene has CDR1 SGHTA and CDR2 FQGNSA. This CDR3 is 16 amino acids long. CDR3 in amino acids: CASSPGQGRVNTEAFF. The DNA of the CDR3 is TGTGCCAGCAGCCCCGGACAGGGACGTGTTAACACTGAAGCTTTCTTT.

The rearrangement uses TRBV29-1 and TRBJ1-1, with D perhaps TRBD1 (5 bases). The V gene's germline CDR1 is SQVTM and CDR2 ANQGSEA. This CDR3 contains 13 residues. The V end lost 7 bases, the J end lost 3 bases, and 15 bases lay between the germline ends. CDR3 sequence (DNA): TGCAGCGCAGGGATTGGGGGGGACACTGAAGCTTTCTTT. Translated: CSAGIGGDTEAFF.

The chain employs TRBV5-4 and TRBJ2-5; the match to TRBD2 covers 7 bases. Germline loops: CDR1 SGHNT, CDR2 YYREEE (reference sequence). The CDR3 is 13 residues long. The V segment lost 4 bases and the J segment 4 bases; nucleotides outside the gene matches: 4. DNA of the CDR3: TGTGCCAGCAGCGGGGAGCGGGGAGAGACCCAGTACTTC. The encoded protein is CASSGERGETQYF.

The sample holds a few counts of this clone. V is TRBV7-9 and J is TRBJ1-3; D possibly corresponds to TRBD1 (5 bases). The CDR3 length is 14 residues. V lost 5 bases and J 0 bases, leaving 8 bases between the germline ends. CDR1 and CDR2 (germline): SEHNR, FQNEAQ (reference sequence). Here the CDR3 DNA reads TGTGCCAGCAGCCGAGACAGCTCTGGAAACACCATATATTTT. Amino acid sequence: CASSRDSSGNTIYF.

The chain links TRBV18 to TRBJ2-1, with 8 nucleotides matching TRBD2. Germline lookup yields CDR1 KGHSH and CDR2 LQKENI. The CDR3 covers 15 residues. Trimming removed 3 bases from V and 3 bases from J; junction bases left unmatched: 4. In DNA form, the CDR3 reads TGTGCCAGCTCACCGGAGACTAGCGACTACAATGAGCAGTTCTTC. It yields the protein CASSPETSDYNEQFF.

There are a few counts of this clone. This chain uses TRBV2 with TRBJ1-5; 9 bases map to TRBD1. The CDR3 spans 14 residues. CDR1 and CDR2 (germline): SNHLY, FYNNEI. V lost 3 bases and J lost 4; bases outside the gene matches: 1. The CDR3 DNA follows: TGTGCCAGCAGTGAGGACAGGGGTAATCAGCCCCAGCATTTT. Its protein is CASSEDRGNQPQHF.

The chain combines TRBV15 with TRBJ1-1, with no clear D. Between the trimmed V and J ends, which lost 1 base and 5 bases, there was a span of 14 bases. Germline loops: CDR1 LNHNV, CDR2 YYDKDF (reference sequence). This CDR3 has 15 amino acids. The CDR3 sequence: CATSRGSLRGTEAFF. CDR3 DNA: TGTGCCACCAGCAGAGGATCCCTGAGAGGGACTGAAGCTTTCTTT.

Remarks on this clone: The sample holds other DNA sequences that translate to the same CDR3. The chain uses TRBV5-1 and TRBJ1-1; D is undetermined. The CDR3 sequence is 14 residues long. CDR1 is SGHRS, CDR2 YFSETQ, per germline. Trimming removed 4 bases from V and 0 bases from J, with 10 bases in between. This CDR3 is CASSLLTVNTEAFF. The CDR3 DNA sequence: TGCGCCAGCAGCCTCCTCACGGTGAACACTGAAGCTTTCTTT. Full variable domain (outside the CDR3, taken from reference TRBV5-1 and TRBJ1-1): KAGVTQTPRYLIKTRGQQVTLSCSPISGHRSVSWYQQTPGQGLQFLFEYFSETQRNKGNFPGRFSGRQFSNSRSEMNVSTLELGDSALYLCASSLLTVNTEAFFGQGTRLTVV.

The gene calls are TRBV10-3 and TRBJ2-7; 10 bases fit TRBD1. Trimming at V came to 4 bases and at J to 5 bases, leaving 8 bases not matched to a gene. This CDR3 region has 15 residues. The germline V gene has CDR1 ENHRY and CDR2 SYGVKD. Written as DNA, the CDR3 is TGTGCCATCAGTGCCGACAGGGGGCCACGCGACGAGCAGTACTTC. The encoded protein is CAISADRGPRDEQYF.

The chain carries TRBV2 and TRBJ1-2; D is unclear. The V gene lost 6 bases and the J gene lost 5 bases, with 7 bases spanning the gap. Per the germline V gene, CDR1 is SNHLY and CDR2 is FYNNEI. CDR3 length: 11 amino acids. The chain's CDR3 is CASSLVYGYTF. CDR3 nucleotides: TGTGCCAGCAGCTTAGTTTATGGCTACACCTTC.

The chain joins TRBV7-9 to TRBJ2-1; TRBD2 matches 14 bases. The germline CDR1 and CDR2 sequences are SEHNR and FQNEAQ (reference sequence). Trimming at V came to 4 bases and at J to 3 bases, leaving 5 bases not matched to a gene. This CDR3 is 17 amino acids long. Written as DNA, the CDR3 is TGTGCCAGCAGCTCGGGACTAGCGGGAGTTGTCTACAATGAGCAGTTCTTC. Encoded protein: CASSSGLAGVVYNEQFF. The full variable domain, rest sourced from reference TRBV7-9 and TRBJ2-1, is DTGVSQNPRHKITKRGQNVTFRCDPISEHNRLYWYRQTLGQGPEFLTYFQNEAQLEKSRLLSDRFSAERPKGSFSTLEIQRTEQGDSAMYLCASSSGLAGVVYNEQFFGPGTRLTVL.

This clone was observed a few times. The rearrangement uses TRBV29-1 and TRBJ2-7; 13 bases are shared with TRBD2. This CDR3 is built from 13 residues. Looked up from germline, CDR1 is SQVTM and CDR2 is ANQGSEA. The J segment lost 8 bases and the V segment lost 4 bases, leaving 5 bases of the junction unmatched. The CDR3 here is CSVGGLAGPQQYF. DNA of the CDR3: TGCAGCGTTGGGGGACTAGCGGGGCCGCAGCAGTACTTC.

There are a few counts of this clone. As DNA, the CDR3 is TGTGCCAGTAGTATCCGGGTGAGCTCCTACGAGCAGTACTTC. The encoded protein is CASSIRVSSYEQYF. This chain joins TRBV19 and TRBJ2-7; D is unclear. CDR1 and CDR2 from the germline V gene are LNHDA and SQIVND (reference sequence). The CDR3 is 14 amino acids. The V end was cut by 3 bases, the J end by 0 bases, with 9 bases between.

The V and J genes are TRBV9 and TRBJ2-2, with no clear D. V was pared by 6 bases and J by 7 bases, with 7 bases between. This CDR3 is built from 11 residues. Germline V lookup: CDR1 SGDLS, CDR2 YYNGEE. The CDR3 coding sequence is TGTGCCAGCACCCGTAGCGGGGAGCTGTTTTTT. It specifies CASTRSGELFF.

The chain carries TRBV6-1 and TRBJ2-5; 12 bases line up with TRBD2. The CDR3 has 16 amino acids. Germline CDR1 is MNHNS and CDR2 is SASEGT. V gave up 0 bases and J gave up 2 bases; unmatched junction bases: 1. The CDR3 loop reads CASSEALAGGQETQYF. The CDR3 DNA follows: TGTGCCAGCAGTGAAGCGCTAGCGGGGGGGCAAGAGACCCAGTACTTC.

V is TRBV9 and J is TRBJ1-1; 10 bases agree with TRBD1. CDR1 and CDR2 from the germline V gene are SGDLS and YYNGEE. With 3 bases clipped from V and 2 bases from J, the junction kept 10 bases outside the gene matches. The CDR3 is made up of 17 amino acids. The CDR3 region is CASSAGTGVSLNTEAFF. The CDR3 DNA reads TGTGCCAGCAGCGCGGGGACAGGGGTCTCCCTTAACACTGAAGCTTTCTTT.

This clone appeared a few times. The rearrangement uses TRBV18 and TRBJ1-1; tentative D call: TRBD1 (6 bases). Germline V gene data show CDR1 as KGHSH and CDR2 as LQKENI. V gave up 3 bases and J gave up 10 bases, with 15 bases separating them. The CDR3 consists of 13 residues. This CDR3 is CASSPGGAVGAFF. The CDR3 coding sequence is TGTGCCAGCTCACCTGGGGGGGCTGTGGGAGCTTTCTTT. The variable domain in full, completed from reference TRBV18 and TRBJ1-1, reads NAGVMQNPRHLVRRRGQEARLRCSPMKGHSHVYWYRQLPEEGLKFMVYLQKENIIDESGMPKERFSAEFPKEGPSILRIQQVVRGDSAAYFCASSPGGAVGAFFGQGTRLTVV.

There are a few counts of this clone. Here the CDR3 DNA reads TGTGCCAGCATGGGGCCTGCAGATACGCAGTATTTT. It specifies CASMGPADTQYF. This rearrangement joins TRBV6-6 to TRBJ2-3; tentative D call: TRBD1 (5 bases). CDR3 length: 12 amino acids. The V and J ends lost 7 bases and 4 bases respectively, with 9 bases between them. Per the germline V gene, CDR1 is MNHNY and CDR2 is SVGAGI (reference sequence).

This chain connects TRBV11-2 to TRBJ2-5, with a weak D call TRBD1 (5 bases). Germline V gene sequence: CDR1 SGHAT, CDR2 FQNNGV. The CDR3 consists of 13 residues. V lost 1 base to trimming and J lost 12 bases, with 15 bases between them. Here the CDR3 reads CASSLGPGSLEYF. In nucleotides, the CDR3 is TGTGCCAGCAGCTTAGGCCCAGGGTCCCTGGAGTACTTC.

The CDR3 nucleotides are TGCAGCGTTGAAGACTATTCCTACGAGCAGTACTTC. Translation: CSVEDYSYEQYF. J is TRBJ2-7 and V is TRBV29-1; D is ambiguous. Trimming cost V 0 bases and J 1 base, with 4 bases left between them. Germline V gives CDR1 SQVTM, CDR2 ANQGSEA. The CDR3 is made up of 12 amino acids.

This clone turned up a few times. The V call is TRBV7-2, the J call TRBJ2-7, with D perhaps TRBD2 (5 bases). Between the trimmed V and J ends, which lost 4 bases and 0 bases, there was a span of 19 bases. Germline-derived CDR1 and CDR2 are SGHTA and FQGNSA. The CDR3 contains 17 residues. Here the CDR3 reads CASSSSFRTGSSYEQYF. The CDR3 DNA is TGTGCCAGCAGCTCCTCTTTCCGCACTGGGAGCTCCTACGAGCAGTACTTC.

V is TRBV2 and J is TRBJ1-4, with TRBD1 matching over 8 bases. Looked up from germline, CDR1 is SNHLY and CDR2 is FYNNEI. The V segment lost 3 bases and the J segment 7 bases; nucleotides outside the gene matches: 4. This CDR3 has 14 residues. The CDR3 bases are TGTGCCAGCAGTGACGACAGGGGCGGTGAAAAACTGTTTTTT. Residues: CASSDDRGGEKLFF.

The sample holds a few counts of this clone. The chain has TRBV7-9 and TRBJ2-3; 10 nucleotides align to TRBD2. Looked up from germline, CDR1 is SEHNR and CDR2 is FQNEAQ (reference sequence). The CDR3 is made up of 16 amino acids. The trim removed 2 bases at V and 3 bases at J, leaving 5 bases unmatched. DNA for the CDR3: TGTGCCAGCAGCTTAATGGAACTAGCGGGGACAGATACGCAGTATTTT. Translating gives CASSLMELAGTDTQYF.

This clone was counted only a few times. CDR3 loop: CASSDQGNSPLHF. The CDR3 DNA reads TGTGCCAGCAGTGACCAGGGGAATTCACCCCTCCACTTT. The chain couples TRBV6-4 to TRBJ1-6; a weak D match, TRBD1 (6 bases). Germline CDR1 is MRHNA and CDR2 is SNTAGT. Trimming left V 2 bases short and J 7 bases short, with 6 bases between. This CDR3 is 13 amino acids long.

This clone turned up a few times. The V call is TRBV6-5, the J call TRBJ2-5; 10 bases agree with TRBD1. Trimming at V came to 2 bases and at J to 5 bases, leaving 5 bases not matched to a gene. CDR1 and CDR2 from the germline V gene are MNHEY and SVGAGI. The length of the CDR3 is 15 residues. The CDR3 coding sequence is TGTGCCAGCAGTTACCGAGGGACAGGGGCGGAGACCCAGTACTTC. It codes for CASSYRGTGAETQYF.

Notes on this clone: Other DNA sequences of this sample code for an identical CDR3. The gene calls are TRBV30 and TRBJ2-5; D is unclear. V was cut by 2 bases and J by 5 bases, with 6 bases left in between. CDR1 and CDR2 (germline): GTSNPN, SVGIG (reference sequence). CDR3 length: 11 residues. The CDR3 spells CAWSSGETQYF. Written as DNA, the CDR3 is TGTGCCTGGAGTTCGGGTGAGACCCAGTACTTC.